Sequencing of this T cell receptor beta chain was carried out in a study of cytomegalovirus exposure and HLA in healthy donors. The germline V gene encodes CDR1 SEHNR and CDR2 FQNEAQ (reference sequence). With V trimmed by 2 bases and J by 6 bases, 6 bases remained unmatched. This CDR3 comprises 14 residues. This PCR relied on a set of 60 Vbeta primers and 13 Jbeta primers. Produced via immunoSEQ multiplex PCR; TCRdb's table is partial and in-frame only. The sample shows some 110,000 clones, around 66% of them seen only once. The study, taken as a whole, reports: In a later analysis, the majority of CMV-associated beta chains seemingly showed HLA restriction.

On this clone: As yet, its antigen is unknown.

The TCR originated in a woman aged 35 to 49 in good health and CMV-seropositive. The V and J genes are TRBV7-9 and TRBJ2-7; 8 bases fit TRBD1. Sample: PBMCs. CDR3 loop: CASSLTGGLVEQYF. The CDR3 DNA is TGTGCCAGCAGCTTAACAGGGGGATTAGTCGAGCAGTACTTC.